The 18 T cell receptor beta chains reported below all come from one sample, sequenced in a study of cytomegalovirus exposure and HLA in healthy donors. In the PCR, 60 Vbeta and 13 Jbeta primers were used. TCRdb's table, derived via immunoSEQ multiplex PCR, lists solely in-frame clones and lacks some. Of around 150,000 clones detected, around 79% appear once; the ten largest clones hold 3.5% to 5%. The sequenced sample was PBMCs. The receptors stem from a man aged 40-55 years in good health and CMV-seronegative.

Only a few counts were recorded for this clone. The rearrangement uses TRBV29-1 and TRBJ1-3; 7 nucleotides align to TRBD1. Germline V lookup: CDR1 SQVTM, CDR2 ANQGSEA. The J segment lost 7 bases and the V segment lost 2 bases, leaving 8 bases of the junction unmatched. The length of the CDR3 is 14 residues. In nucleotides, the CDR3 is TGCAGCGTTGAAACCCCCGGGACAGCCAACACCATATATTTT. Its protein is CSVETPGTANTIYF.

This clone turned up a few times. J is TRBJ2-6 and V is TRBV7-9; TRBD1 aligns across 8 bases. The CDR3 has 17 amino acids. V shed 4 bases and J 0 bases; nucleotides not matched to a gene: 5. Per germline, CDR1 SEHNR and CDR2 FQNEAQ (reference sequence). CDR3 DNA sequence: TGTGCCAGCAGCTCGGGACAGGTCCCCTCTGGGGCCAACGTCCTGACTTTC. Translated: CASSSGQVPSGANVLTF.

Regarding this clone: At one boundary the junction diverges from the germline segment, which might be a read error. As DNA, the CDR3 is TGTTCCAGCAGCTTAGCGCGTAAGACCCAGTACTTC. This sequence encodes CSSSLARKTQYF. The chain couples TRBV7-9 to TRBJ2-5, with D possibly matching TRBD2 (5 bases). The germline V gene encodes CDR1 SEHNR and CDR2 FQNEAQ (reference sequence). The CDR3 has 12 amino acids.

This chain joins TRBV9 and TRBJ2-7; tentatively, D is TRBD2 (6 bases). V was shortened by 7 bases and J by 2 bases, with 13 bases between the two germline ends. The germline CDR1 and CDR2 sequences are SGDLS and YYNGEE. The length of the CDR3 is 13 residues. DNA of the CDR3: TGTGCCAGCGCTCGGGACTCCCCCTACGAGCAGTACTTC. Protein: CASARDSPYEQYF.

The chain is built from TRBV6-1 and TRBJ1-4, with 7 bases matching TRBD1. This CDR3 has 14 amino acids. V gave up 4 bases and J gave up 5 bases; unmatched junction bases: 4. CDR1 is MNHNS and CDR2 is SASEGT in the germline V gene. CDR3 loop: CASSAGTVNEKLFF. In DNA, the CDR3 is TGTGCCAGCAGTGCCGGGACAGTGAATGAAAAACTGTTTTTT.

The gene calls are TRBV5-1 and TRBJ1-2; D may be TRBD1 (5 bases). CDR1 is SGHRS and CDR2 is YFSETQ in the germline V gene. This CDR3 has 13 amino acids. The V end was cut by 0 bases, the J end by 3 bases, with 6 bases between. The CDR3 DNA reads as TGCGCCAGCAGCTTGGAGGGGTACTATGGCTACACCTTC. This sequence encodes CASSLEGYYGYTF. The full variable domain, in which reference TRBV5-1 and TRBJ1-2 provide the parts outside the CDR3, is KAGVTQTPRYLIKTRGQQVTLSCSPISGHRSVSWYQQTPGQGLQFLFEYFSETQRNKGNFPGRFSGRQFSNSRSEMNVSTLELGDSALYLCASSLEGYYGYTFGSGTRLTVV.

The chain employs TRBV9 and TRBJ2-3; the D gene is possibly TRBD1 (5 bases). Germline-derived CDR1 and CDR2 are SGDLS and YYNGEE. Trimming took off 3 bases at V and 0 bases at J, with 5 bases between the two ends. This CDR3 comprises 13 residues. The CDR3 is CASSAGSTDTQYF. Here the CDR3 DNA reads TGTGCCAGCAGCGCAGGGAGCACAGATACGCAGTATTTT.

This chain uses TRBV30 with TRBJ1-5; D is undetermined. The CDR3 loop spans 14 amino acids. The ends were cut back, 1 base at V and 4 bases at J, with 11 bases in the middle. CDR1 is GTSNPN and CDR2 is SVGIG in the germline V gene (reference sequence). The CDR3 sequence: CAWSAMNRNQPQHF. The CDR3 DNA sequence: TGTGCCTGGAGTGCCATGAACAGAAATCAGCCCCAGCATTTT.

The chain employs TRBV11-2 and TRBJ2-7, with D hard to call. The CDR3 extends over 11 amino acids. The germline V gene encodes CDR1 SGHAT and CDR2 FQNNGV. V lost 4 bases to trimming and J lost 3 bases, with 4 bases between them. CDR3 amino acids: CASSSGYEQYF. DNA of the CDR3: TGTGCCAGCAGCTCCGGCTACGAGCAGTACTTC.

The chain has TRBV6-6 and TRBJ2-2; 9 bases map to TRBD1. Germline trimming cut 4 bases from V and 6 bases from J; bases unmatched to any gene: 3. The germline V gene encodes CDR1 MNHNY and CDR2 SVGAGI (reference sequence). The CDR3 has 14 residues. CDR3 bases: TGTGCCAGCAGTTCCACAGGGGGCCCCGGGGAGCTGTTTTTT. It translates to CASSSTGGPGELFF.

This chain joins TRBV30 and TRBJ2-1, with D tentatively TRBD1 (6 bases). Germline V lookup: CDR1 GTSNPN, CDR2 SVGIG (reference sequence). CDR3 size: 13 residues. V was trimmed by 5 bases and J by 12 bases, leaving 20 bases between them. The CDR3 DNA follows: TGTGCCTGGGCCGCCCCAGGGGCCCCGGTGCAGTTCTTC. Its translation: CAWAAPGAPVQFF.

This sequence joins TRBV19 and TRBJ2-1, with 7 bases aligning to TRBD1. V was clipped by 9 bases and J by 0 bases; unmatched bases: 8. The V gene's germline CDR1 is LNHDA and CDR2 SQIVND (reference sequence). The CDR3 length is 15 residues. The CDR3 reads CASVPDRSSYNEQFF. The CDR3 coding sequence is TGTGCCAGCGTTCCGGACAGGAGCTCCTACAATGAGCAGTTCTTC.

This clone was seen just once. The J gene is TRBJ2-5, the V gene TRBV30, with D possibly TRBD2 on 5 matching bases. Trimming pared 1 base from V and 1 base from J, leaving 16 bases between. Germline CDR1 reads GTSNPN; CDR2 reads SVGIG (reference sequence). CDR3 size: 16 residues. The CDR3 sequence: CAWSDPDSVLQETQYF. The CDR3 region has the DNA TGTGCCTGGAGTGATCCCGATAGCGTGCTCCAAGAGACCCAGTACTTC.

This clone came up a few times. This chain connects TRBV6-4 to TRBJ2-6; tentative D call: TRBD2 (6 bases). Germline lookup yields CDR1 MRHNA and CDR2 SNTAGT. Trimming pared 7 bases from V and 1 base from J, leaving 17 bases between. The CDR3 is 17 residues long. The DNA of the CDR3 is TGTGCCAGCATAGACGGACGGGAGAAATCTGGGGCCAACGTCCTGACTTTC. Its translation is CASIDGREKSGANVLTF.

This chain links TRBV5-4 with TRBJ2-7, with 10 nucleotides matching TRBD1. After removal of 5 bases from V and 13 bases from J, the junction contained 9 bases not matched to a gene. Germline values: CDR1 SGHNT, CDR2 YYREEE (reference sequence). CDR3 length equals 12 residues. The CDR3 protein is CASRLDRGRLYF. The DNA for the CDR3 is TGTGCCAGCAGACTAGACAGGGGGCGCCTTTACTTC.

This chain joins TRBV10-3 and TRBJ2-1; 11 bases match TRBD2. Germline-derived CDR1 and CDR2 are ENHRY and SYGVKD. With V trimmed by 6 bases and J by 2 bases, 6 bases remained unmatched. CDR3 size: 16 residues. In DNA form, the CDR3 reads TGTGCCATCAGCGAACTAGCGGGGGAACCCTACAATGAGCAGTTCTTC. Its translation: CAISELAGEPYNEQFF.

V usage is TRBV5-1 and J usage is TRBJ2-1; weak D call: TRBD2 (7 bases). Germline CDR1 reads SGHRS; CDR2 reads YFSETQ. Trimming cost V 0 bases and J 8 bases, with 18 bases left between them. CDR3 length: 16 residues. The CDR3 coding sequence is TGCGCCAGCAGCTTGGTAGGTGGGGGGGCCGGGGATGAGCAGTTCTTC. Translated: CASSLVGGGAGDEQFF.

The chain uses TRBV15 and TRBJ2-1; 10 bases map to TRBD2. The V gene's germline CDR1 is LNHNV and CDR2 YYDKDF (reference sequence). V dropped 3 bases and J dropped 3; count of bases not matched to a gene: 5. CDR3 length: 16 amino acids. The CDR3 is CATSRPSGSYYNEQFF. DNA for the CDR3: TGTGCCACCAGCAGGCCTAGCGGGAGCTACTACAATGAGCAGTTCTTC.